This T cell receptor (beta chain) was retrieved from a study of blood T cell repertoires in COVID-19. Sequencing used immunoSEQ multiplex PCR; TCRdb keeps in-frame clones, though not all of them. The sample carries approximately 390,000 clones, around 87% recorded once. From germline, CDR1 is MDHEN and CDR2 SYDVKM. V lost 11 bases, J lost 6 bases, and 15 bases stayed unmatched. CDR3 length: 14 amino acids. Seattle patient enrollment occurred during active infection, with longitudinal follow-up thereafter. This chain links TRBV28 with TRBJ1-2; 7 bases line up with TRBD1. Specimen: peripheral blood. The source is a woman aged 55-70 years with COVID-19, enrolled during active disease. CDR3 residues: CASITGQRFHGYTF. CDR3 coding DNA: TGTGCCTCCATAACGGGACAGAGATTCCATGGCTACACCTTC.